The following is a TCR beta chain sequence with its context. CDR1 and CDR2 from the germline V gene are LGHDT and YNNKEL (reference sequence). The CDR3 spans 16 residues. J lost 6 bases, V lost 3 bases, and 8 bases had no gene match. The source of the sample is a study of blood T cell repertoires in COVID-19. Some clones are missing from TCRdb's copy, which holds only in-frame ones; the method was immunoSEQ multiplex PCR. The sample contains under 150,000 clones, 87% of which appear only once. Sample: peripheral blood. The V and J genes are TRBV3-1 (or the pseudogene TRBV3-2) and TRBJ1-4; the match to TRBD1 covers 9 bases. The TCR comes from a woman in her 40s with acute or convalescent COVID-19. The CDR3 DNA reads TGTGCCAGCAGCCAGGCCGGCGGGACAGGGTATGAAAAACTGTTTTTT. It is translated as CASSQAGGTGYEKLFF.